Sequencing of this TCR beta chain was carried out in a study of CD8+ T cells in alopecia areata (dated by TCRdb to about 2018). Background on the whole study: Treated patients were enrolled in an open-label pilot trial of oral tofacitinib at 5 to 10 mg twice daily for moderate-to-severe alopecia areata. Biopsies were taken from tofacitinib-treated patients at baseline and at 4 and 24 weeks of treatment, and a later scalp biopsy was taken in several of the tofacitinib-treated patients. RNA was obtained with the PAXgene miRNA kit for fixed scalp, the miRNeasy kit for PBMCs, and the RNeasy kit for mouse skin. The study used high-throughput TCRbeta sequencing to examine T cell clonal expansion in alopecia areata, in both the C3H/HeJ mouse model and human patients. Patients stayed on tofacitinib for 6 to 18 months and then had 6 months of follow-up off drug so that delayed response and recurrence could be assessed. Scalp clonality was compared across normal scalp (n=4), patchy alopecia areata scalp (n=8), and alopecia totalis/universalis scalp (n=8). TCRbeta CDR3 regions were amplified by immunoSEQ multiplex PCR using 35 Vbeta forward and 13 Jbeta reverse primers. On the human side, TCRbeta sequencing was run on scalp tissue and on sorted CD4+ and CD8+ peripheral blood T cells from healthy controls and from alopecia areata patients with either patchy or totalis/universalis disease. In treated patients, disease severity was measured using the SALT score, which gives the percentage of scalp surface area affected.

Broad study findings and their caveats: Because the treated cohort was small and included a single nonresponder, larger studies are needed to assess links between baseline CD8+ expansion and response. During tofacitinib treatment, many expanded lesional clones remained in scalp and blood, and this persistence may partly explain relapse after treatment is stopped. Tofacitinib significantly decreased scalp clonality and the number of expanded CD8+ clones among the top 100 scalp clones. Higher clonality and more expanded CD8+ clones were observed in lesional scalp than in normal scalp, particularly in alopecia totalis/universalis, a finding suggestive of antigenic drive. Shared TCR sequences between patients were less evident than in mice, which may be partly attributable to HLA diversity in the patient population. Scalp TCR repertoire analysis is complicated because resident alphabeta T cells in normal human skin are also sequenced, whereas mouse skin is dominated by gammadelta T cells.

Regarding this clone: Its specific antigen is unknown. Base quality data are lacking; no much larger clone is found one base away.

For CDR1 and CDR2, the germline V gene lists MDHEN and SYDVKM. V and J are trimmed by 6 bases and 4 bases, and the gene matches miss 4 bases of the junction. The CDR3 runs 14 amino acids, cysteine and phenylalanine included. The read is trimmed to its CDR3 DNA, 42 bases read in frame from base 1. In light of the paper, this sample's time point label describes: around 4 weeks on oral tofacitinib. The intended sense of this specimen's treatment or condition label: oral pan-JAK inhibitor, 5-10 mg twice daily. Peripheral blood and lesional scalp punch biopsies were obtained from patients with alopecia areata. PBMCs were isolated by density centrifugation and stained for CD3, CD4 and CD8, and CD4+ and CD8+ T cells were sorted on a FACSAria. Receptor libraries were prepared by the immunoSEQ multiplex PCR assay. RNA was extracted from all samples and reverse transcribed into cDNA as template for TCR sequencing. SuperScript III was used for first-strand cDNA synthesis, primed with a 2:1 mix of oligo-dT and random hexamers. A synthetic immune receptor repertoire was used to measure amplification bias, and any remaining bias was corrected computationally. The paper's processing steps were these. Raw reads were preprocessed to remove errors, and CDR3 was defined according to IMGT conventions as the region from the conserved cysteine to phenylalanine. Clonality was computed by normalizing Shannon entropy by log2 of the number of productive unique TCRs and subtracting the result from 1. Whether scalp clones were CD4 or CD8 was inferred by matching scalp TCRbeta sequences against CD4 and CD8 repertoires sorted from blood. In its TCRdb copy, this immuneACCESS table keeps in-frame sequences only and misses some clones. Where compared with another copy, unresolved V genes explain less than half of these, and the others have no known cause. The D gene and trimming were derived from the DNA, and the V and J assignments and clone size from that table. The sample table lists over 150,000 clones, roughly three fifths of them with a count of one. About 0.65% of the sample belongs to the ten largest clones.

This TCR was recovered from a human donor with alopecia areata. The source material was CD4+ T cells sorted from blood, sampled at week 4, from a patient treated with tofacitinib. The rearrangement combines TRBV28 with TRBJ2-5; TRBD1 fits 11 bases in the junction. At the DNA level, the sequence is TGTGCCAGCAGCGGGACAGGGGGATCAGAGACCCAGTACTTC. The translation is CASSGTGGSETQYF. Reference TRBV28 and TRBJ2-5 proteins supply the regions before and after the CDR3; the full variable domain is: DVKVTQSSRYLVKRTGEKVFLECVQDMDHENMFWYRQDPGLGLRLIYFSYDVKMKEKGDIPEGYSVSREKKERFSLILESASTNQTSMYLCASSGTGGSETQYFGPGTRLLVL.